This T cell receptor (beta chain) was sequenced for a study of technical replicates of blood from several donors. TCRdb's copy holds only in-frame clones and misses some; the assay was immunoSEQ multiplex PCR. The sample lists approximately 6,900 clones; less than 96% were seen once. The length of the CDR3 is 15 residues. J gave up 6 bases and V 4 bases, and 10 bases lay outside the gene matches. Per the germline V gene, CDR1 is MNHNS and CDR2 is SASEGT. This clone is a singleton in its sample. This sequence originates from a human donor in good health. The chain couples TRBV6-1 to TRBJ1-1; TRBD1 matches at 8 bases. The sequenced sample consisted of PBMCs. CDR3 DNA: TGTGCCAGCAGTGTTGGACAGGGTATTTTCGCTGAAGCTTTCTTT. It encodes CASSVGQGIFAEAFF.